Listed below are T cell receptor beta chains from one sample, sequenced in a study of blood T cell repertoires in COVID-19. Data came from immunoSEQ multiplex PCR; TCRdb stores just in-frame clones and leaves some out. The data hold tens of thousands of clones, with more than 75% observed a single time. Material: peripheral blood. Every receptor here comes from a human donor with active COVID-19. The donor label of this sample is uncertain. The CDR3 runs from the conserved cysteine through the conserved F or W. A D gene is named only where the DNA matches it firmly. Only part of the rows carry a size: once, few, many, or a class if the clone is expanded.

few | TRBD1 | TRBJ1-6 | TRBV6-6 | CASSYSGGNDSPLHF | TGTGCCAGCAGTTACTCAGGGGGCAACGATTCACCCCTCCACTTT
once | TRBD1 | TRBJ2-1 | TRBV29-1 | CSERWTGGEFYEQFF | TGCAGCGAACGCTGGACAGGGGGAGAGTTTTATGAGCAGTTCTTC
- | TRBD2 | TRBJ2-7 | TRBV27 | CASRFSGSDEQYF | TGTGCCAGCAGATTTAGCGGGAGCGACGAGCAGTACTTC
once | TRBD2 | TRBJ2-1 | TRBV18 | CASSPQGAGTYNEQFF | TGTGCCAGCTCACCACAGGGAGCGGGGACCTACAATGAGCAGTTCTTC
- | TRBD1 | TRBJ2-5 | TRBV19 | CASSTPGQAETQYF | TGTGCCAGTAGTACCCCAGGACAGGCAGAGACCCAGTACTTC
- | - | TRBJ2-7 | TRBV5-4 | CASSSSTGSYSYEQYF | TGTGCCAGCAGCTCCTCAACCGGGTCCTACTCCTACGAGCAGTACTTC
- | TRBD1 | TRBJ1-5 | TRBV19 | CASTLTGLGNQPQHF | TGTGCCAGTACACTGACAGGGTTGGGCAATCAGCCCCAGCATTTT
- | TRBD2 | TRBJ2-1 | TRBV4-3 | CASSLGLAGNNEQFF | TGCGCCAGCAGCCTGGGACTAGCGGGAAACAATGAGCAGTTCTTC
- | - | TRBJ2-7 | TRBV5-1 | CASSLNLQGSYEQYF | TGCGCCAGCAGCTTGAACCTACAGGGCTCCTACGAGCAGTACTTC
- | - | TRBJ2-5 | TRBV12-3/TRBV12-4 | CASTEQGGETQYF | TGTGCCAGCACCGAACAGGGCGGGGAGACCCAGTACTTC
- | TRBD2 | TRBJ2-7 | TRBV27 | CASSPRTSGAKRMQYF | TGTGCCAGCAGTCCCCGGACTAGCGGGGCCAAACGCATGCAGTACTTC
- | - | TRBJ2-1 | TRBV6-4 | CASSDEPAAYNEQFF | TGTGCCAGCAGTGACGAACCCGCGGCCTACAATGAGCAGTTCTTC
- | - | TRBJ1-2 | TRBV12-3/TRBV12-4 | CASSKGVRYGYTF | TGTGCCAGCAGTAAGGGGGTTCGGTATGGCTACACCTTC
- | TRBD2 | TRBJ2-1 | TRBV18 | CASSRASGTTYNEQFF | TGTGCCAGCTCACGGGCTAGCGGGACGACCTACAATGAGCAGTTCTTC
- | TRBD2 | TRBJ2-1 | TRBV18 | CATARLAYEQFF | TGTGCCACCGCCCGACTAGCATATGAGCAGTTCTTC
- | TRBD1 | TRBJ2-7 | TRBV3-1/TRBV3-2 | CATSRQGPNYEQYF | TGTGCCACGTCCCGACAGGGCCCCAACTACGAGCAGTACTTC
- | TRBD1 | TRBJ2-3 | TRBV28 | CASRGAGDRDPDTQYF | TGTGCCAGCAGAGGCGCGGGGGACAGGGACCCAGATACGCAGTATTTT
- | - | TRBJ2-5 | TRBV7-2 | CASSLRSPPGETQYF | TGTGCCAGCAGCCTAAGGTCGCCGCCGGGAGAGACCCAGTACTTC
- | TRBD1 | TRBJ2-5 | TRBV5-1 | CASSFLGQGQETQYF | TGCGCCAGCAGCTTCCTCGGACAGGGCCAAGAGACCCAGTACTTC
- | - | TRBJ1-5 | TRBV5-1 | CASSLGGGDGQPQHF | TGCGCCAGCAGCTTAGGCGGGGGCGACGGTCAGCCCCAGCATTTT
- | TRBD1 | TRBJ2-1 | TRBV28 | CASSRTGKEPRCNEQFF | TGTGCCAGCAGTCGGACAGGGAAAGAACCTCGTTGCAATGAGCAGTTCTTC
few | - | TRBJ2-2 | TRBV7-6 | CASRDTGNTGELFF | TGTGCCAGCAGGGATACAGGGAACACCGGGGAGCTGTTTTTT
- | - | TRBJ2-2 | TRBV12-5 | CASGLTGVGGELFF | TGTGCTAGTGGTTTGACCGGGGTCGGCGGGGAGCTGTTTTTT
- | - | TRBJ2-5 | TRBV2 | CASSEASTRQETQYF | TGTGCCAGCAGTGAAGCCTCCACTAGACAAGAGACCCAGTACTTC
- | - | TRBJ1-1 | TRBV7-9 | CASSSGTLNTEAFF | TGTGCCAGCAGCTCCGGGACACTGAACACTGAAGCTTTCTTT
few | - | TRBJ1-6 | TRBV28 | CASSWAISSYNSPLHF | TGTGCCAGCAGTTGGGCGATTAGCTCCTATAATTCACCCCTCCACTTT
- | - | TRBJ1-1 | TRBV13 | CASSLGITRQAFF | TGTGCCAGCAGCTTAGGTATTACACGTCAAGCTTTCTTT
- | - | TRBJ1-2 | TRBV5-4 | CASTRAETGIYGYTF | TGTGCCAGCACCCGGGCCGAAACAGGCATCTATGGCTACACCTTC
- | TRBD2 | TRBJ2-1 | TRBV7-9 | CASSSILAGSYNEQFF | TGTGCCAGCAGTTCGATACTAGCGGGATCCTACAATGAGCAGTTCTTC
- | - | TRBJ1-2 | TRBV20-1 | CSANGGGYTF | TGCAGTGCTAACGGGGGGGGCTACACCTTC
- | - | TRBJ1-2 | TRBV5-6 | CASSLATAGYTF | TGTGCCAGCAGCTTGGCCACAGCTGGCTACACCTTC
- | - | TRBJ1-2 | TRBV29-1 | CSVSRVYGYTF | TGCAGCGTTTCCAGGGTCTATGGCTACACCTTC